A selection of T cell receptor beta chains follows, all from one sample in a study of blood T cells in healthy people across ages. TCRdb independently ran MiXCR on the 5' RACE reads; one entry per CDR3 protein. The table records roughly 2 million distinct CDR3 sequences, around half of them present only once. The specimen was blood. These receptor sequences come from a woman in her thirties or forties in good health. Both conserved end residues are part of each CDR3. D genes are given only for firm matches. Clone size is shown for a subset of rows, as once, few, many or a class of expanded clone.

v_call: TRBV24-1; d_call: NA; clone_size: NA; j_call: TRBJ2-3; cdr3_aa: CATSDWGSPDTQYF; cdr3_nt: TGTGCCACCAGTGACTGGGGTTCCCCAGATACGCAGTATTTT
v_call: TRBV24-1; d_call: NA; clone_size: NA; j_call: TRBJ1-1; cdr3_aa: CATSQAGRTEAFF; cdr3_nt: TGTGCCACCAGTCAAGCAGGGAGAACTGAAGCTTTCTTT
v_call: TRBV10-3; d_call: NA; clone_size: once; j_call: TRBJ2-1; cdr3_aa: CAISELMDSRYNEQFF; cdr3_nt: TGTGCCATCAGTGAGTTGATGGACAGCAGATACAATGAGCAGTTCTTC
v_call: TRBV7-2; d_call: NA; clone_size: NA; j_call: TRBJ2-1; cdr3_aa: CASSSRGARNEQFF; cdr3_nt: TGTGCCAGCAGCTCCAGGGGGGCCCGGAATGAGCAGTTCTTC
v_call: TRBV19; d_call: TRBD1; clone_size: NA; j_call: TRBJ1-4; cdr3_aa: CASSIRFTGVDEKLFF; cdr3_nt: TGTGCCAGTAGTATTCGGTTCACAGGGGTGGATGAAAAACTGTTTTTT
v_call: TRBV14; d_call: TRBD1; clone_size: NA; j_call: TRBJ1-6; cdr3_aa: CASSQKTGANSPLHF; cdr3_nt: TGTGCCAGCAGCCAAAAGACAGGGGCGAATTCACCCCTCCACTTT
v_call: TRBV20-1; d_call: NA; clone_size: NA; j_call: TRBJ2-7; cdr3_aa: CSASVGGLSYEQYF; cdr3_nt: TGCAGTGCTAGCGTCGGGGGGCTCTCCTACGAGCAGTACTTC
v_call: TRBV5-1; d_call: NA; clone_size: once; j_call: TRBJ1-6; cdr3_aa: CASSGTTGGEGSPLHF; cdr3_nt: TGCGCCAGCAGTGGGACAACGGGAGGGGAGGGATCACCCCTCCACTTT
v_call: TRBV18; d_call: TRBD1; clone_size: NA; j_call: TRBJ2-7; cdr3_aa: CASSTTGAIAVYEQYF; cdr3_nt: TGTGCCAGCTCAACAACAGGGGCCATTGCAGTCTACGAGCAGTACTTC
v_call: TRBV4-3; d_call: TRBD2; clone_size: NA; j_call: TRBJ2-3; cdr3_aa: CASSRQPGLAGGSTDTQYF; cdr3_nt: TGCGCCAGCAGCCGCCAACCGGGGCTAGCGGGGGGAAGCACAGATACGCAGTATTTT
v_call: TRBV20-1; d_call: TRBD1; clone_size: NA; j_call: TRBJ2-1; cdr3_aa: CSARDRQGAQYEQFF; cdr3_nt: TGCAGTGCTAGAGACCGACAGGGGGCGCAGTATGAGCAGTTCTTC
v_call: TRBV29-1; d_call: NA; clone_size: few; j_call: TRBJ2-3; cdr3_aa: CSVEKGLAALSDTQYF; cdr3_nt: TGCAGCGTTGAAAAGGGCCTAGCTGCCCTATCAGATACGCAGTATTTT
v_call: TRBV6-6; d_call: NA; clone_size: few; j_call: TRBJ2-1; cdr3_aa: CASSYWGGANNEQFF; cdr3_nt: TGTGCCAGCAGTTACTGGGGCGGGGCAAACAATGAGCAGTTCTTC
v_call: TRBV6-5; d_call: NA; clone_size: once; j_call: TRBJ1-5; cdr3_aa: CASSRRKKDQPQHF; cdr3_nt: TGTGCCAGCAGCCGGAGGAAAAAGGATCAGCCCCAGCATTTT
v_call: TRBV11-2; d_call: NA; clone_size: once; j_call: TRBJ1-2; cdr3_aa: CASSLEAGNGYTF; cdr3_nt: TGTGCCAGCAGCTTAGAGGCGGGGAATGGCTACACCTTC
v_call: TRBV20-1; d_call: NA; clone_size: NA; j_call: TRBJ1-2; cdr3_aa: CSANNVVRGSSNYGYTF; cdr3_nt: TGCAGTGCTAACAACGTCGTCCGGGGCAGCTCTAACTATGGCTACACCTTC
v_call: TRBV7-2; d_call: TRBD1; clone_size: few; j_call: TRBJ2-3; cdr3_aa: CASSLVRTGSTDTQYF; cdr3_nt: TGTGCCAGCAGCTTAGTGCGGACAGGGAGCACAGATACGCAGTATTTT
v_call: TRBV27; d_call: NA; clone_size: NA; j_call: TRBJ2-3; cdr3_aa: CASSRGPPDTQYF; cdr3_nt: TGTGCCAGCAGTAGAGGCCCTCCAGATACGCAGTATTTT
v_call: TRBV2; d_call: NA; clone_size: NA; j_call: TRBJ1-5; cdr3_aa: CASSGDILSNQPQHF; cdr3_nt: TGTGCCAGCAGTGGGGACATCTTGAGCAATCAGCCCCAGCATTTT
v_call: TRBV9; d_call: TRBD2; clone_size: NA; j_call: TRBJ2-1; cdr3_aa: CASSAEGLASDEQFF; cdr3_nt: TGTGCCAGCAGCGCTGAGGGACTAGCTTCGGATGAGCAGTTCTTC
v_call: TRBV29-1; d_call: NA; clone_size: few; j_call: TRBJ2-1; cdr3_aa: CSVEKGGGYNEQFF; cdr3_nt: TGCAGCGTTGAAAAGGGGGGCGGATACAATGAGCAGTTCTTC
v_call: TRBV24-1; d_call: NA; clone_size: NA; j_call: TRBJ1-4; cdr3_aa: CATGGPTGEKLFF; cdr3_nt: TGTGCCACCGGAGGCCCGACCGGGGAAAAACTGTTTTTT
v_call: TRBV6-5; d_call: TRBD1; clone_size: NA; j_call: TRBJ2-6; cdr3_aa: CASSYSAAGGAAGANVLTF; cdr3_nt: TGTGCCAGCAGTTACTCTGCCGCAGGGGGCGCAGCTGGGGCCAACGTCCTGACTTTC
v_call: TRBV7-2; d_call: TRBD2; clone_size: NA; j_call: TRBJ2-7; cdr3_aa: CASSLELAGGRSHNEQYF; cdr3_nt: TGTGCCAGCAGCTTAGAACTAGCGGGGGGGCGATCCCACAATGAGCAGTACTTC
v_call: TRBV27; d_call: TRBD1; clone_size: NA; j_call: TRBJ1-6; cdr3_aa: CASSHDQGGNSPLHF; cdr3_nt: TGTGCCAGCAGCCACGATCAGGGGGGGAATTCACCCCTCCACTTT
v_call: TRBV28; d_call: NA; clone_size: NA; j_call: TRBJ2-3; cdr3_aa: CASSSAQEGTDTQYF; cdr3_nt: TGTGCCAGCAGTTCTGCACAGGAAGGCACAGATACGCAGTATTTT
v_call: TRBV27; d_call: NA; clone_size: NA; j_call: TRBJ2-1; cdr3_aa: CASTRKKNEQFF; cdr3_nt: TGTGCCAGCACCCGGAAGAAGAATGAGCAGTTCTTC
v_call: TRBV11-1; d_call: TRBD2; clone_size: NA; j_call: TRBJ2-1; cdr3_aa: CASSRTLAVKYNEQFF; cdr3_nt: TGTGCCAGCAGCCGTACACTAGCGGTGAAGTACAATGAGCAGTTCTTC
v_call: TRBV13; d_call: TRBD2; clone_size: NA; j_call: TRBJ2-1; cdr3_aa: CASSPRTSVALAVQFF; cdr3_nt: TGTGCCAGCAGCCCTCGGACTAGTGTCGCCTTGGCGGTGCAGTTCTTC
v_call: TRBV25-1; d_call: TRBD1; clone_size: NA; j_call: TRBJ1-2; cdr3_aa: CASSEYSPDRNYGYTF; cdr3_nt: TGTGCCAGCAGTGAATATTCCCCGGACAGGAACTATGGCTACACCTTC
v_call: TRBV6-2/TRBV6-3; d_call: NA; clone_size: NA; j_call: TRBJ2-3; cdr3_aa: CASSYQQGGTDTQYF; cdr3_nt: TGTGCCAGCAGTTACCAACAGGGAGGAACAGATACGCAGTATTTT
v_call: TRBV9; d_call: TRBD1; clone_size: few; j_call: TRBJ2-1; cdr3_aa: CASSVRTGVANEQFF; cdr3_nt: TGTGCCAGCAGCGTTAGAACAGGGGTGGCAAATGAGCAGTTCTTC
v_call: TRBV3-1; d_call: TRBD2; clone_size: NA; j_call: TRBJ2-5; cdr3_aa: CASSLQTSGRQETQYF; cdr3_nt: TGTGCCAGCAGCCTTCAGACTAGCGGGAGACAAGAGACCCAGTACTTC
v_call: TRBV24-1; d_call: TRBD1; clone_size: NA; j_call: TRBJ2-1; cdr3_aa: CATSDWGQDHNEQFF; cdr3_nt: TGTGCCACCAGTGATTGGGGACAGGACCACAATGAGCAGTTCTTC
v_call: TRBV27; d_call: NA; clone_size: few; j_call: TRBJ2-3; cdr3_aa: CASSSRSDTQYF; cdr3_nt: TGTGCCAGCAGTAGTCGTTCAGATACGCAGTATTTT
v_call: TRBV20-1; d_call: TRBD2; clone_size: NA; j_call: TRBJ2-7; cdr3_aa: CSARGRGGSYEQYF; cdr3_nt: TGCAGTGCTAGAGGGCGCGGGGGCTCCTACGAGCAGTACTTC
v_call: TRBV5-1; d_call: NA; clone_size: few; j_call: TRBJ1-6; cdr3_aa: CASSEPDRGNSPLHF; cdr3_nt: TGCGCCAGCAGCGAACCCGACAGAGGAAATTCACCCCTCCACTTT
v_call: TRBV20-1; d_call: TRBD2; clone_size: once; j_call: TRBJ2-1; cdr3_aa: CSASGGAQFYEQFF; cdr3_nt: TGCAGTGCTAGCGGGGGGGCCCAGTTCTATGAGCAGTTCTTC
v_call: TRBV15; d_call: TRBD1; clone_size: NA; j_call: TRBJ2-7; cdr3_aa: CATSSTRQGAYEQYF; cdr3_nt: TGTGCCACCAGCAGTACCCGACAGGGCGCCTACGAGCAGTACTTC
v_call: TRBV19; d_call: NA; clone_size: NA; j_call: TRBJ1-2; cdr3_aa: CASRWATVLPYGYTF; cdr3_nt: TGTGCCAGCCGATGGGCGACAGTCCTACCCTATGGCTACACCTTC
v_call: TRBV7-2; d_call: TRBD1; clone_size: NA; j_call: TRBJ2-7; cdr3_aa: CASSSSGGTQYEQYF; cdr3_nt: TGTGCCAGCAGCTCTTCAGGGGGAACTCAGTACGAGCAGTACTTC
v_call: TRBV7-9; d_call: NA; clone_size: NA; j_call: TRBJ2-6; cdr3_aa: CASSHESGANVLTF; cdr3_nt: TGTGCCAGCAGTCACGAATCTGGGGCCAACGTCCTGACTTTC
v_call: TRBV6-1; d_call: NA; clone_size: few; j_call: TRBJ2-3; cdr3_aa: CASSGPGPFGGRGVTTAWGTQYF; cdr3_nt: TGTGCCAGCAGTGGCCCCGGACCCTTTGGGGGGCGAGGAGTCACTACAGCTTGGGGTACGCAGTATTTT
v_call: TRBV6-2/TRBV6-3; d_call: NA; clone_size: NA; j_call: TRBJ2-7; cdr3_aa: CASSYRTGLSYEQYF; cdr3_nt: TGTGCCAGCAGTTACCGAACAGGGCTATCCTACGAGCAGTACTTC
v_call: TRBV20-1; d_call: NA; clone_size: few; j_call: TRBJ1-2; cdr3_aa: CSASWQLYGYTF; cdr3_nt: TGCAGTGCTAGTTGGCAGCTCTATGGCTACACCTTC
v_call: TRBV11-1; d_call: NA; clone_size: few; j_call: TRBJ2-7; cdr3_aa: CASSSPDALPYEQYF; cdr3_nt: TGTGCCAGCAGCTCCCCGGACGCCCTCCCCTACGAGCAGTACTTC
v_call: TRBV7-9; d_call: TRBD1; clone_size: NA; j_call: TRBJ2-4; cdr3_aa: CASSLPTGTGEKNIQYF; cdr3_nt: TGTGCCAGCAGCTTACCCACCGGGACAGGGGAAAAAAACATTCAGTACTTC
v_call: TRBV4-1; d_call: NA; clone_size: NA; j_call: TRBJ2-7; cdr3_aa: CASSQDRGASTYEQYF; cdr3_nt: TGCGCCAGCAGCCAAGATCGCGGGGCCAGTACCTACGAGCAGTACTTC